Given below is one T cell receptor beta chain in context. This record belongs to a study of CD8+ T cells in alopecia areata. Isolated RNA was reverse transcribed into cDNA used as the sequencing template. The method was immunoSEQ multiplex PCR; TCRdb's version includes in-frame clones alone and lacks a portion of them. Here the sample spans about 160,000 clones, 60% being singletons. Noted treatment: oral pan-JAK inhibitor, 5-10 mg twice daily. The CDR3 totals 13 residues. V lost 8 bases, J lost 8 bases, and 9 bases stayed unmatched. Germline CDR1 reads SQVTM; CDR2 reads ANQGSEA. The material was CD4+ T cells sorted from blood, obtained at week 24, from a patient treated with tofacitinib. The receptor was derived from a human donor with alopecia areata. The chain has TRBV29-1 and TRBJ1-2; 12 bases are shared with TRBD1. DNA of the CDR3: TGCAGCACGAAGGGACAGGGGGCACTCGGCTACACCTTC. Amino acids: CSTKGQGALGYTF.